The clone carrying this T cell receptor (beta chain) was seen ten or more times. Its specificity is not known. This entry is derived from a study of Graves' ophthalmopathy and Graves' hyperthyroidism. Study outcomes and limitations: Blood repertoires reportedly contained most expanded thyroid clonotypes above 0.001 frequency.

From germline, CDR1 is LNHDA and CDR2 SQIVND (reference sequence). This CDR3 spans 15 amino acids. V was shortened by 6 bases and J by 7 bases, with 18 bases between the two germline ends. Amplification from RNA transcripts yielded the TCR beta CDR3 regions. A first-round RT-PCR used HTBI primers, followed by a second-round multiplex PCR. TCRdb re-called the multiplex PCR reads with MiXCR, one entry per CDR3 protein. This table has about 420,000 distinct CDR3 sequences, roughly 21% appearing once. Hyperthyroidism cases were recent diagnoses of under 2 months' duration in people aged 18 to 65. Exclusion applied to patients with other autoimmune diseases, uncontrolled infections, pregnancy or lactation.

This receptor was obtained from a woman aged 18-29 years with stable Graves' hyperthyroidism. The gene calls are TRBV19 and TRBJ2-2; no firm D call. Material: peripheral blood. CDR3 in amino acids: CASRTRGGSGGELFF. In DNA, the CDR3 is TGTGCCAGTAGGACCCGTGGCGGTTCTGGCGGGGAGCTGTTTTTT.